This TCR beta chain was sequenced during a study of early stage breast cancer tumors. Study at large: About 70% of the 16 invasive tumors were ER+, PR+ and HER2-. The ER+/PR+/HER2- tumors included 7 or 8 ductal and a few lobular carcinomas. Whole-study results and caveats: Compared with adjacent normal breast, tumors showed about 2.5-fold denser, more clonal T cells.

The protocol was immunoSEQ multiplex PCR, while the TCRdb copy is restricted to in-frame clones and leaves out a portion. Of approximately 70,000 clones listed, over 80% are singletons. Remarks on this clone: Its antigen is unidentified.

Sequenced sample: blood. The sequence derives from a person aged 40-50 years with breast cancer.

CDR3 coding DNA: TGCGCCAGCAGTGAGTACGGGGGGATAGATACGCAGTATTTT. Protein product: CASSEYGGIDTQYF. This chain joins TRBV10-2 and TRBJ2-3; 7 bases map to TRBD2. Trimming cost V 1 base and J 5 bases; bases outside gene matches: 3. Germline V CDR1 and CDR2: WSHSY, SAAADI. The CDR3 sequence is 14 residues long.